Following are 16 T cell receptor beta chains from one sample sequenced in a study of CXCR3-negative and CXCR3-positive naive CD8 T cells (dated by TCRdb to about 2019). Sequencing took place on a NextSeq 550. The Human TCR Profiling Kit (MiLaboratory) was used to prepare UMI-labeled 5' RACE TRB cDNA libraries. Based on TCRdb reprocessing of the reads, there is one entry per CDR3 protein sequence, and DNA is missing. In this sample's table one finds some 45,000 distinct CDR3 sequences. About 1.4% of the sample comes from the top ten. Specimen: naive CXCR3- CD8+ T cells from blood. Read against the paper, the sample's cell subset or site label means: CD45RO-CCR7+CD27+CD95- naive CD8+ T cells lacking CXCR3 (TNR3-). Every receptor here comes from a human donor in good health. Some clones in this sample may be carry-over from other donors' samples.

The CDR3 loop is CASRKGGIYGYTF. V and J are TRBV12-3 or TRBV12-4 and TRBJ1-2. The CDR3 contains 13 residues.

The chain joins TRBV28 to TRBJ1-5; the TCRdb call, TRBD1, lacks DNA for checking. Per germline, CDR1 MDHEN and CDR2 SYDVKM. There are 16 residues in the CDR3. CDR3 sequence: CASSLLDNYSNQPQHF.

V and J are TRBV14 and TRBJ1-1. Germline lookup yields CDR1 SGHDN and CDR2 FVKESK. This CDR3 comprises 17 residues. CDR3 protein: CASSPPEGLSVYTEAFF.

The chain carries TRBV5-5 and TRBJ1-5; TCRdb's D call of TRBD1 is untestable without DNA. CDR1 SGHKS and CDR2 YYEKEE come from the germline V gene (reference sequence). This CDR3 comprises 15 residues. This CDR3 reads CASIPLAGEGQPQHF.

The rearrangement joins TRBV12-3 or TRBV12-4 to TRBJ2-7; TCRdb calls TRBD2, which cannot be checked without DNA. This CDR3 comprises 14 residues. CDR3 sequence reads: CASSSGLHSYEQYF.

The rearrangement uses TRBV4-2 and TRBJ2-7. Germline CDR1 and CDR2: LGHNA and YNFKEQ. The CDR3 loop spans 14 amino acids. The CDR3: CASSLEIGSYEQYF.

This chain joins TRBV6-2 or TRBV6-3 and TRBJ1-5. CDR3 size: 15 residues. Germline assignment: CDR1 MNHEY and CDR2 SVGEGT. The CDR3: CASSQAGMGNQPQHF.

The CDR3 sequence: CASSIVGGLQPQHF. The V gene is TRBV19, the J gene TRBJ1-5; no DNA is available, so the TRBD1 call from TCRdb remains unchecked. This CDR3 spans 14 amino acids. Looked up from germline, CDR1 is LNHDA and CDR2 is SQIVND (reference sequence).

The gene calls are TRBV7-2 and TRBJ2-7. The germline gives CDR1 SGHTA, CDR2 FQGNSA. The length of the CDR3 is 14 residues. The CDR3 loop reads CASSFGGGSYEQYF.

The chain joins TRBV29-1 to TRBJ2-3; checking the TCRdb D call of TRBD2 is not possible without DNA. The CDR3 covers 15 residues. Germline loops: CDR1 SQVTM, CDR2 ANQGSEA. The CDR3 loop is CSVEAGTSESDTQYF.

The V call is TRBV7-9, the J call TRBJ2-7; TCRdb lists TRBD2, though no DNA is available to test this call. CDR1 is SEHNR and CDR2 is FQNEAQ in the germline V gene (reference sequence). The CDR3 consists of 14 residues. CDR3 protein: CASSPPATSNEQYF. The full variable domain, in which reference TRBV7-9 and TRBJ2-7 provide the parts outside the CDR3, is DTGVSQNPRHKITKRGQNVTFRCDPISEHNRLYWYRQTLGQGPEFLTYFQNEAQLEKSRLLSDRFSAERPKGSFSTLEIQRTEQGDSAMYLCASSPPATSNEQYFGPGTRLTVT.

V is TRBV5-6 and J is TRBJ2-3. This CDR3 contains 13 residues. Germline CDR1 is SGHDT and CDR2 is YYEEEE. The CDR3 sequence: CASKRTSTDTQYF.

CDR3 residues: CASSQGRTLYEQYF. The chain has TRBV7-2 and TRBJ2-7; TCRdb proposes TRBD1, but this gene call is untestable without DNA. The germline V gene has CDR1 SGHTA and CDR2 FQGNSA. This CDR3 region has 14 residues.

This chain connects TRBV29-1 to TRBJ2-5. Per the germline V gene, CDR1 is SQVTM and CDR2 is ANQGSEA. The CDR3 extends over 13 amino acids. The CDR3 here is CSVDKDGQETQYF.

The gene calls are TRBV4-2 and TRBJ2-2; with no DNA, the TCRdb D assignment of TRBD2 cannot be verified. Germline V gene data show CDR1 as LGHNA and CDR2 as YNFKEQ. CDR3 length: 16 residues. The CDR3 loop reads CASSQGALRNTGELFF.

The chain combines TRBV7-9 with TRBJ2-5; TCRdb calls TRBD1, which cannot be checked without DNA. Germline CDR1 reads SEHNR; CDR2 reads FQNEAQ (reference sequence). This CDR3 is built from 16 residues. The CDR3 here is CASSPIRQGMEETQYF.